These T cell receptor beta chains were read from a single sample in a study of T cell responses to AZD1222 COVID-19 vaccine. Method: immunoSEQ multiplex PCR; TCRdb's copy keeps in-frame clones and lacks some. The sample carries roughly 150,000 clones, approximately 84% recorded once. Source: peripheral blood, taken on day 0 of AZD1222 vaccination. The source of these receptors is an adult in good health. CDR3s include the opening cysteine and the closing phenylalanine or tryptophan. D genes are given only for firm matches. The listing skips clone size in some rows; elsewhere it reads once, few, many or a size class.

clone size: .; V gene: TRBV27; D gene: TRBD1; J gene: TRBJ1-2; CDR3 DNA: TGTGCCAGCAGTCCGCCACGTCTCGGGACAGGGACGACCTATGGCTACACCTTC; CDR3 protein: CASSPPRLGTGTTYGYTF
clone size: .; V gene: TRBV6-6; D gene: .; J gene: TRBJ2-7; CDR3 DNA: TGTGCCAGCAAGGCTCCTATGGGGGAGAGCTCCTACGAGCAGTACTTC; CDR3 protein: CASKAPMGESSYEQYF
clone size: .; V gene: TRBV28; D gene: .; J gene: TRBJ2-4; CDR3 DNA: TGTGCCAGCAGCCAAGGGGATAAAGGGGCGTCCAAAAACATTCAGTACTTC; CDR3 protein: CASSQGDKGASKNIQYF
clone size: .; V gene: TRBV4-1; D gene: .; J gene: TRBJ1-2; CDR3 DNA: TGCGCCAGCAGCCCGGGGAGACATATGAACTATGGCTACACCTTC; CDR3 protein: CASSPGRHMNYGYTF
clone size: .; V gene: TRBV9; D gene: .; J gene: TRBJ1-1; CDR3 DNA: TGTGCCAGCAGCGTAGGAAACAGTGTGAACACTGAAGCTTTCTTT; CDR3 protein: CASSVGNSVNTEAFF
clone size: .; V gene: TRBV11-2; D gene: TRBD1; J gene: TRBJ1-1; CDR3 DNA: TGTGCCAGCAGCTTAGCCGGACAGGTTATGAACACTGAAGCTTTCTTT; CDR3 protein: CASSLAGQVMNTEAFF
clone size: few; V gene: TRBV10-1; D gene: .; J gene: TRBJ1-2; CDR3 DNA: TGCGCCCTCCGGGTGGGCTATGGCTACACCTTC; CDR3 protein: CALRVGYGYTF
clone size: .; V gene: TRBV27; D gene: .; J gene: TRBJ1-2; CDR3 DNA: TGTGCCAGCAGTTTTAACAGAGGATATGGCTACACCTTC; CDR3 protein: CASSFNRGYGYTF
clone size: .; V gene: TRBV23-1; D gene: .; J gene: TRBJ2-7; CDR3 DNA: TGCGCCAGCAGGAAGTATCTAGGTAAGGGCTCCTACGAGCAGTACTTC; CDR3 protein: CASRKYLGKGSYEQYF
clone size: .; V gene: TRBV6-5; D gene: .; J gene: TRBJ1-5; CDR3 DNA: TGTGCCAGCAGTTACTCGGGGGGAAGCAATCAGCCCCAGCATTTT; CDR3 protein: CASSYSGGSNQPQHF
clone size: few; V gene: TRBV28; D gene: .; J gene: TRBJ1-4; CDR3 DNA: TGTGCCAGCAGTTTAACCCCCCCGGGCAAGGCGGCTGAAAAACTGTTTTTT; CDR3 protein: CASSLTPPGKAAEKLFF
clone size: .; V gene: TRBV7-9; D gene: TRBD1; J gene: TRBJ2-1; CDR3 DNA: TGTGCCAGCAGCTTATACGTACGGACAGGGACCCGGCGGATGAATGAGCAGTTCTTC; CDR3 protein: CASSLYVRTGTRRMNEQFF
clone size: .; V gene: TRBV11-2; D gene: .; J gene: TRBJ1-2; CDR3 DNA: TGTGCCAGCAGCTTAGAGCAGGGCCCTAACTATGGCTACACCTTC; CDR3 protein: CASSLEQGPNYGYTF
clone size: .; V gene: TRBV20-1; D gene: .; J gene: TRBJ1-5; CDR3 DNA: TGCAGTGCTAGTCCTAGGACAGAAATACATCAGCCCCAGCATTTT; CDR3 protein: CSASPRTEIHQPQHF
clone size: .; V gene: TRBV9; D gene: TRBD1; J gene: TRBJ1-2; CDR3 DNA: TGTGCCAGCAGCTCCGGGACAGACTATGGCTACACCTTC; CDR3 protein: CASSSGTDYGYTF
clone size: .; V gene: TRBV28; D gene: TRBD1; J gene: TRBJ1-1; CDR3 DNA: TGTGCCAGCAGACCATCGACAGGGAGGAAGACTGAAGCTTTCTTT; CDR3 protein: CASRPSTGRKTEAFF
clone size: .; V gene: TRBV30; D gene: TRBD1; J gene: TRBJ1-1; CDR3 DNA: TGTGCCTGGAAACAGGGGGCGACTTGGGATGCTGAAGCTTTCTTT; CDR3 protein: CAWKQGATWDAEAFF
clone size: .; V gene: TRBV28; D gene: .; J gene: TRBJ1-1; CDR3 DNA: TGTGCCAGCAGTTTATATACGGGCGAAGCTTTCTTT; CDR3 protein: CASSLYTGEAFF
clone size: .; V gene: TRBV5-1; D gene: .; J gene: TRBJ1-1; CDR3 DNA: TGCGCCAGCAGCTCAACTGAAGGGACTGAAGCTTTCTTT; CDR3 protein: CASSSTEGTEAFF
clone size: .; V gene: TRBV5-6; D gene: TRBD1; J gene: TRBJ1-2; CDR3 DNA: TGTGCCAGCAGCTCGACAGGGGGTTATGGCTACACCTTC; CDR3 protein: CASSSTGGYGYTF
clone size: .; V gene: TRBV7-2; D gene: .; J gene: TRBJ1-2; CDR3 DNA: TGTGCCAGCAGCTTAGGAGTAGGGGCGGTAAGGGAGGGCTACACCTTC; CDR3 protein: CASSLGVGAVREGYTF
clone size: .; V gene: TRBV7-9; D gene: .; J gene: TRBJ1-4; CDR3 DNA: TGTGCCAGCAGCTTGGATGGTGGAGCTGAAAAACTGTTTTTT; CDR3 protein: CASSLDGGAEKLFF
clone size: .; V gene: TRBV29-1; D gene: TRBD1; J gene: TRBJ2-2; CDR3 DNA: TGCAGCGTTTTTAAGGGACAGGGGGCAAACACCGGGGAGCTGTTTTTT; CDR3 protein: CSVFKGQGANTGELFF
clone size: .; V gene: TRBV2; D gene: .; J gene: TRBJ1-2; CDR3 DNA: TGTGCCAGCAGTGACCCGAGCAGGGGCGGTGGTGGCTACACCTTC; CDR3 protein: CASSDPSRGGGGYTF
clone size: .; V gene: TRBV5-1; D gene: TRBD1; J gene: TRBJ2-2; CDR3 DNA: TGCGCCAGCAGCTCGGGGACAGAACAAGCCGGGGAGCTGTTTTTT; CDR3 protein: CASSSGTEQAGELFF
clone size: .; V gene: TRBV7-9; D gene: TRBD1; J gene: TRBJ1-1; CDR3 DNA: TGTGCCAGCAGCTCGGGACAGGGGGTCCCTGAAGCTTTCTTT; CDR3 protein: CASSSGQGVPEAFF
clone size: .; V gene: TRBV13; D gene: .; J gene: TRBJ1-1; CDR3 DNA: TGTGCCAGCAGCCTTTTCGGGGGTGAAGCTTTCTTT; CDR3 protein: CASSLFGGEAFF
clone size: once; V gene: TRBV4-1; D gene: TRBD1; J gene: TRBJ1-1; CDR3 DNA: TGCGCCAGCAGCCCTAACTCCAGGGGGGTGAACACTGAAGCTTTCTTT; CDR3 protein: CASSPNSRGVNTEAFF
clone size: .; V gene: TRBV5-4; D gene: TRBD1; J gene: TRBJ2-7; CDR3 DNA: TGTGCCAGCAGCCGCGACAGGGCCGCTGGGGTCCAGTACTTC; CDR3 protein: CASSRDRAAGVQYF
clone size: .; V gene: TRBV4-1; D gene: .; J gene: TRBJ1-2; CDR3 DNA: TGCGCCAGCAGCCAAGATGGATCACCCGGGACTTCAAACTATGGCTACACCTTC; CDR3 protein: CASSQDGSPGTSNYGYTF
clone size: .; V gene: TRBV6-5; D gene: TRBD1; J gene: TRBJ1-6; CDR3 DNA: TGTGCCAGCCCGGGACAGACCTATAATTCACCCCTCCACTTT; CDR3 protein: CASPGQTYNSPLHF
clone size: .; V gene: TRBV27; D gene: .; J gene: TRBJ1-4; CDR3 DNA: TGTGCCAGCAGTTCGCCGGGGCTAGGTGAAAAACTGTTTTTT; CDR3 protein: CASSSPGLGEKLFF
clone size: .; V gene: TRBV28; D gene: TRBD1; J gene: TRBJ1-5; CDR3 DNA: TGTGCCAGCAGTTTACCCCAGACAGGGCCCCTCCAACCCCAGCATTTT; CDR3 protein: CASSLPQTGPLQPQHF
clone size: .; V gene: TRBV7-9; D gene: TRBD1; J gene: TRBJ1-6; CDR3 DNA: TGTGCCAGCAGCCTGGGACAGCCTAATTCACCCCTCCACTTT; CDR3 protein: CASSLGQPNSPLHF
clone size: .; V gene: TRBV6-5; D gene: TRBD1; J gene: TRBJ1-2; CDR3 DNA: TGTGCCAGCAGTTACCTGGGTGGACAGGGCTATGGCTACACCTTC; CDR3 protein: CASSYLGGQGYGYTF
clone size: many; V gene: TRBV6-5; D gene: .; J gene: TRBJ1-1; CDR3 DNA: TGTGCCAGCACGGCGTCGGTGAACACTGAAGCTTTCTTT; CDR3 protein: CASTASVNTEAFF
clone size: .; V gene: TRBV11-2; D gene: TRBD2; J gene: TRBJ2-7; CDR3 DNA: TGTGCCAGCAGCTCTCCAGGAGCGGGGGGGCTTACGCAGTACTTC; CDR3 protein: CASSSPGAGGLTQYF
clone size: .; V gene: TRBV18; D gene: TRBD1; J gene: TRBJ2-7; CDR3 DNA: TGTGCCAGCTCACCCACAGGGGATTCATACTACGAGCAGTACTTC; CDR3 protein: CASSPTGDSYYEQYF
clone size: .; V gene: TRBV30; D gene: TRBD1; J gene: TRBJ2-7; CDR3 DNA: TGTGCCTGGAGTAGACAGGGGGCTATCGATCCGAGTGAGCAGTACTTC; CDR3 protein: CAWSRQGAIDPSEQYF
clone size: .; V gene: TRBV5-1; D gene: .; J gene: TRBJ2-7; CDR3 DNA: TGCGCCAGCAGCTTGGTTCAGGGCTACGAGCAGTACTTC; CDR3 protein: CASSLVQGYEQYF
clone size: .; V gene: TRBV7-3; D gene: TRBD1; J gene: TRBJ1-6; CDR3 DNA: TGTGCCAGTGGACAGGGGGCTAATTCACCCCTCCACTTT; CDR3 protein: CASGQGANSPLHF
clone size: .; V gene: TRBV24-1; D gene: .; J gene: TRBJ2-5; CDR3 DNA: TGTGCCACCAGTGGTCAGACAGTCTATGGGTTCCAAGAGACCCAGTACTTC; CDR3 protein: CATSGQTVYGFQETQYF
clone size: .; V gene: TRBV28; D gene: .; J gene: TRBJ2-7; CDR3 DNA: TGTGCCAGCAGTTTTCAATACGAGCAGTACTTC; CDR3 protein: CASSFQYEQYF
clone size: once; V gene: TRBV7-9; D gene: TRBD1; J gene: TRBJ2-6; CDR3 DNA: TGTGCCAGCAGCCGCGGGACAGGGGGTACTGGGGCCAACGTCCTGACTTTC; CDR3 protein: CASSRGTGGTGANVLTF
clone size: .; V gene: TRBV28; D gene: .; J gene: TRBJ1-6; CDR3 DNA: TGTGCCAGCAGCCTCCCGGGGGGGGCAGGCTCACCCCTCCACTTT; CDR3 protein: CASSLPGGAGSPLHF
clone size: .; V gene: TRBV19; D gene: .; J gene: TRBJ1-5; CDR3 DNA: TGTGCCAGTACTAAGATGGGAGGCAATCAGCCCCAGCATTTT; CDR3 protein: CASTKMGGNQPQHF
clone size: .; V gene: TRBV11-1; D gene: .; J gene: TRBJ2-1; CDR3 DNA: TGTGCCAGCAGCATTTCGGGGGCTTCCTACAATGAGCAGTTCTTC; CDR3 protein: CASSISGASYNEQFF
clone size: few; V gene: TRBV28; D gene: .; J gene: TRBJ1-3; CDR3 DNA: TGTGCCAGCAGTTTATCCGTAAACACCATATATTTT; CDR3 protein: CASSLSVNTIYF
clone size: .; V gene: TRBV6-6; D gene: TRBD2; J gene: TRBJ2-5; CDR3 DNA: TGTGCCAGCAGCCCTAGGACTAGCGGGCAAGAGACCCAGTACTTC; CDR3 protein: CASSPRTSGQETQYF
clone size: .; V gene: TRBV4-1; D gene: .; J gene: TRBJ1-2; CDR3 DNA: TGCGCCAGCAGCCATGACCCGGCAGGGAACTATGGCTACACCTTC; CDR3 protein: CASSHDPAGNYGYTF
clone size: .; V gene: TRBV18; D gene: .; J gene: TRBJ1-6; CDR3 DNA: TGTGCCAGCTCACCTGACGGCAGGGGCTCACCCCTCCACTTT; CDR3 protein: CASSPDGRGSPLHF
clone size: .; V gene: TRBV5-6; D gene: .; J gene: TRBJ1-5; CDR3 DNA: TGTGCCAGCAGCTTGATCGGCCGGAATCAGCCCCAGCATTTT; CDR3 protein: CASSLIGRNQPQHF
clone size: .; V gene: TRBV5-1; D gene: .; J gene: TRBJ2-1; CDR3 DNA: TGCGCCAGCAGCTCCCCTAACGAGCAGTTCTTC; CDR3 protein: CASSSPNEQFF